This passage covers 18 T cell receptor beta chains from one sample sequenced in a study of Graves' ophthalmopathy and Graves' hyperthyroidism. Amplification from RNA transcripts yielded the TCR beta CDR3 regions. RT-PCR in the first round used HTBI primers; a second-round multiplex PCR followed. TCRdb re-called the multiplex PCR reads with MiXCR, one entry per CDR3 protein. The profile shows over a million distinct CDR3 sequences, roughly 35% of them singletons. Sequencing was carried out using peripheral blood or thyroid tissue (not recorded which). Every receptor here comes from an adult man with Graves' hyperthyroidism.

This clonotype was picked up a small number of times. In DNA form, the CDR3 reads TGTGCCAGCAGCAAACAGGGCGTCGAGCAGTACTTC. The encoded protein is CASSKQGVEQYF. The chain combines TRBV4-2 with TRBJ2-7, with D possibly being TRBD1 (6 bases). Germline CDR1 LGHNA, CDR2 YNFKEQ. The CDR3 is 12 residues long. V lost 5 bases and J lost 6, with 11 bases in between.

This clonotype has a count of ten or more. The CDR3 loop reads CSAPGLAGAGELFF. The CDR3, as DNA: TGCAGTGCTCCGGGACTAGCGGGAGCCGGGGAGCTGTTTTTT. J is TRBJ2-2 and V is TRBV20-1; TRBD2 matches 14 bases. Germline values: CDR1 DFQATT, CDR2 SNEGSKA (reference sequence). This CDR3 is built from 14 residues. V was clipped by 5 bases and J by 6 bases; unmatched bases: 2.

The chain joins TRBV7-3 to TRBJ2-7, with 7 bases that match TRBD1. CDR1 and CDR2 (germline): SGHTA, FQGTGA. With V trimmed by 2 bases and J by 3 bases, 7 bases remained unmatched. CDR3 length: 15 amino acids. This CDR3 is CASSLLPRQGYEQYF. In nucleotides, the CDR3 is TGTGCCAGCAGCTTATTACCGAGACAGGGCTACGAGCAGTACTTC. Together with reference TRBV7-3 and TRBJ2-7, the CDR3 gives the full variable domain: GAGVSQTPSNKVTEKGKYVELRCDPISGHTALYWYRQSLGQGPEFLIYFQGTGAADDSGLPNDRFFAVRPEGSVSTLKIQRTERGDSAVYLCASSLLPRQGYEQYFGPGTRLTVT.

CDR3 DNA sequence: TGTGCCAGCAGTGAATATCGGACAGGTGGAAAGAACACCGGGGCCAACGTCCTGACTTTC. Amino acids: CASSEYRTGGKNTGANVLTF. The chain employs TRBV25-1 and TRBJ2-6; 7 bases align to TRBD1. V gave up 0 bases and J gave up 4 bases; unmatched junction bases: 15. Germline loops: CDR1 MGHDK, CDR2 SYGVNS. CDR3 length: 20 residues.

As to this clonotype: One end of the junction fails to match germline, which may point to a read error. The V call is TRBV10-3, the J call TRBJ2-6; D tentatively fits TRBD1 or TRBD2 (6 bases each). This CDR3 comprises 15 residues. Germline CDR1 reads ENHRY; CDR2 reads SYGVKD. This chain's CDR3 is CAISEDLGGGNVLTF. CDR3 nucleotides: TGTGCCATCAGCGAGGACCTAGGAGGGGGCAACGTCCTGACTTTC.

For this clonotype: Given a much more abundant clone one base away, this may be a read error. The CDR3 loop reads CASSVQDQPQHF. The CDR3 nucleotides read TGTGCCAGCAGTGTACAGGATCAGCCCCAGCATTTT. The chain joins TRBV2 to TRBJ1-5; D is perhaps TRBD1 (5 bases). There are 12 residues in the CDR3. Trimming left V 4 bases short and J 5 bases short, with 6 bases between. Germline V lookup: CDR1 SNHLY, CDR2 FYNNEI.

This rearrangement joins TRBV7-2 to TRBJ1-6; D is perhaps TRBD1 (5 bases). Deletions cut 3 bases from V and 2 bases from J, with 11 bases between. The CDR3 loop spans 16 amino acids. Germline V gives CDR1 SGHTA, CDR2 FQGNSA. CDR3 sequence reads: CASSFRDGPYNSPLHF. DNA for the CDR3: TGTGCCAGCAGCTTTCGGGACGGGCCCTATAATTCACCCCTCCACTTT.

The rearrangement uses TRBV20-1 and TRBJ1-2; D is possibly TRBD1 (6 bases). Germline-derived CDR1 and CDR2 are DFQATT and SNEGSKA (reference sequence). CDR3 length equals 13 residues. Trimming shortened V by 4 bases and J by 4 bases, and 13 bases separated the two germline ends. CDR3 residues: CSATLQGIYGYTF. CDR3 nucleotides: TGCAGTGCTACCCTACAGGGAATCTATGGCTACACCTTC.

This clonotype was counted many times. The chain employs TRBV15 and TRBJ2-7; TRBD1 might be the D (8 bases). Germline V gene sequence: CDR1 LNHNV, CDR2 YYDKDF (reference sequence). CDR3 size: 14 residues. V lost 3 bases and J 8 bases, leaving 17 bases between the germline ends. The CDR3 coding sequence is TGTGCCACCAGCAGCAGTCGGACAGGGACTAAGCAGTACTTC. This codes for CATSSSRTGTKQYF.

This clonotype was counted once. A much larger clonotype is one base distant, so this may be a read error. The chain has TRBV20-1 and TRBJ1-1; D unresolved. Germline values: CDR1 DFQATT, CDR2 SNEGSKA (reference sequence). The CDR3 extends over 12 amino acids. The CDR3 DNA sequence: TGCAGTGGTAGAGATTGGGAGACTGAAGCTTTCTTT. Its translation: CSGRDWETEAFF.

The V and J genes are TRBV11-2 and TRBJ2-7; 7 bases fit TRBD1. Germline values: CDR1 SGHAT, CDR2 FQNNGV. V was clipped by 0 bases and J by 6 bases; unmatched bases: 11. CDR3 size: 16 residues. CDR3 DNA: TGTGCCAGCAGCTTAGAAGGGGGCGCCTTTGAGGTCGAGCAGTACTTC. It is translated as CASSLEGGAFEVEQYF.

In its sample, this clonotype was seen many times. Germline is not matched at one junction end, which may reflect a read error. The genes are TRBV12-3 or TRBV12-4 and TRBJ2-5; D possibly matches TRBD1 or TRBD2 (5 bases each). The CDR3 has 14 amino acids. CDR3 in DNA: TGCGCCAGCAGCCCTGGGACGTACCAAGAGACCCAGTACTTC. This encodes CASSPGTYQETQYF.

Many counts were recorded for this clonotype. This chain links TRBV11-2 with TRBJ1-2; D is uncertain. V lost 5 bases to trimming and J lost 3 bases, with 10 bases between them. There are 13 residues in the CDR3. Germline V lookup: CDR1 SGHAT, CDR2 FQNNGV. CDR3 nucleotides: TGTGCCAGCAGCAAAGGCAGATACTATGGCTACACCTTC. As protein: CASSKGRYYGYTF.

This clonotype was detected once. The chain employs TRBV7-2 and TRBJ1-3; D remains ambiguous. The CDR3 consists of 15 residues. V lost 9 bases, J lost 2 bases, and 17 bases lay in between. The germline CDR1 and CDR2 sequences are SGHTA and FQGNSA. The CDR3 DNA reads TGTGCCAGTTCCCCCCCAGGTGCGCCTGGAAACACCATATATTTT. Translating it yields CASSPPGAPGNTIYF.

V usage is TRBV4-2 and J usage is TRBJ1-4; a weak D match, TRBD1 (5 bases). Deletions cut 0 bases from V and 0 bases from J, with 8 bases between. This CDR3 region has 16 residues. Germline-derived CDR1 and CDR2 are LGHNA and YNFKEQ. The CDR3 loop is CASSQDTGATNEKLFF. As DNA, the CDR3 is TGTGCCAGCAGCCAAGATACAGGAGCAACTAATGAAAAACTGTTTTTT.

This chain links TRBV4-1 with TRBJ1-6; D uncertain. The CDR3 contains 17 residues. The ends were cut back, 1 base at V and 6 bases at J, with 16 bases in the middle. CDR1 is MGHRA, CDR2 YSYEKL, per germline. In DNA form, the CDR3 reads TGCGCCAGCAGCCAAGCGAGAGGGATCCTAATTAATTCACCCCTCCACTTT. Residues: CASSQARGILINSPLHF.

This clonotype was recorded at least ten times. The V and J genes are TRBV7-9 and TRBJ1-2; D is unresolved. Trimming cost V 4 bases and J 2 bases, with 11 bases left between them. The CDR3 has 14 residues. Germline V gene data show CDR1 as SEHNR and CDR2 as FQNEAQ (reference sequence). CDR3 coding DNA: TGTGCCAGCAGCTCCCCGGGAGCGAACTATGGCTACACCTTC. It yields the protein CASSSPGANYGYTF.

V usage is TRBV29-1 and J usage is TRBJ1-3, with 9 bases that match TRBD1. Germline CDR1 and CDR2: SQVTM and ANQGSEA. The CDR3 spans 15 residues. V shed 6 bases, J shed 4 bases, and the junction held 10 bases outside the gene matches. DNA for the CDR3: TGCAGCGTAGCGGACAGGGGAGGGGCCGGAAACACCATATATTTT. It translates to CSVADRGGAGNTIYF.